The rows below give T cell receptor beta chains drawn from one sample of a study of blood T cell repertoires in COVID-19. Method: immunoSEQ multiplex PCR; TCRdb's copy keeps in-frame clones and lacks some. The profile shows 160,000 or so clones, about four fifths of them singletons. The specimen sequenced was peripheral blood. These receptors were taken from a man in his 70s with active or convalescent COVID-19. Both conserved end residues are part of each CDR3. Each record gives: clone size, J gene, CDR3 length, V gene, D gene, CDR3 DNA, CDR3 protein. The D gene is left open where the match is weak. For some rows the clone size is stated as once, few or many, or as a class when expanded; others skip it.

size: NA; J: TRBJ2-5; length: 13; V: TRBV5-1; D: NA; DNA: TGCGCCAGCAGCTTGGCCCCTCAAGAGACCCAGTACTTC; CDR3: CASSLAPQETQYF
size: few; J: TRBJ1-4; length: 13; V: TRBV28; D: TRBD1; DNA: TGTGCCAGTACAGGGGTTAGGAATGAAAAACTGTTTTTT; CDR3: CASTGVRNEKLFF
size: NA; J: TRBJ2-2; length: 19; V: TRBV12-5; D: TRBD2; DNA: TGTGCTAGTGGTTTCTATTTGGGGAGGGGACCGGTAGACACCGGGGAGCTGTTTTTT; CDR3: CASGFYLGRGPVDTGELFF
size: NA; J: TRBJ1-3; length: 16; V: TRBV7-2; D: NA; DNA: TGTGCCAGCAGCCCCGCCAACAGCTTCCAAGGAAACACCATATATTTT; CDR3: CASSPANSFQGNTIYF
size: NA; J: TRBJ1-1; length: 15; V: TRBV11-2; D: TRBD1; DNA: TGTGCCAGCAGCTCACAGGGGGCCCCTGGCACTGAAGCTTTCTTT; CDR3: CASSSQGAPGTEAFF
size: few; J: TRBJ2-5; length: 13; V: TRBV5-4; D: TRBD1; DNA: TGTGCCAGCAGCTGGGACAGGGGAGAGACCCAGTACTTC; CDR3: CASSWDRGETQYF
size: few; J: TRBJ1-2; length: 15; V: TRBV19; D: NA; DNA: TGTGCCAGTACCCCCCTCACACAGGGAGTCGCTGGCTACACCTTC; CDR3: CASTPLTQGVAGYTF
size: NA; J: TRBJ2-3; length: 17; V: TRBV4-2; D: TRBD2; DNA: TGTGCCAGCAGCCAAGAGAGGCTAGCGGGGGACCCCGCTACGCAGTATTTT; CDR3: CASSQERLAGDPATQYF
size: once; J: TRBJ1-3; length: 16; V: TRBV6-5; D: NA; DNA: TGTGCCAGCAGTTACTCAATTCAGGGATCTGGAAACACCATATATTTT; CDR3: CASSYSIQGSGNTIYF
size: once; J: TRBJ2-7; length: 14; V: TRBV10-3; D: TRBD1; DNA: TGTGCCATCAGGTTGACAGGGACCACCTACGAGCAGTACTTC; CDR3: CAIRLTGTTYEQYF
size: NA; J: TRBJ2-1; length: 15; V: TRBV24-1; D: TRBD1; DNA: TGTGCCACCAGTGATTATGGACAGGGAAACAATGAGCAGTTCTTC; CDR3: CATSDYGQGNNEQFF
size: NA; J: TRBJ2-1; length: 12; V: TRBV19; D: NA; DNA: TGTGCCAGTAGTAACCGAGAGGGTGAGCAGTTCTTC; CDR3: CASSNREGEQFF
size: once; J: TRBJ1-2; length: 14; V: TRBV7-2; D: NA; DNA: TGTGCCAGCAGCCCCGCAGCAGGGAACTATGGCTACACCTTC; CDR3: CASSPAAGNYGYTF
size: NA; J: TRBJ1-5; length: 13; V: TRBV11-2; D: NA; DNA: TGTGCCAGCAGCTTCACCAGGGCCCAGCCCCAGCATTTT; CDR3: CASSFTRAQPQHF
size: NA; J: TRBJ2-2; length: 15; V: TRBV5-1; D: TRBD2; DNA: TGCGCCAGCCAAAAGTCGGAGCGGGAGGCCGGGGAGCTGTTTTTT; CDR3: CASQKSEREAGELFF
size: NA; J: TRBJ2-3; length: 14; V: TRBV5-1; D: NA; DNA: TGCGCCAGCAGCTTGGGGGACAACGGAGATACGCAGTATTTT; CDR3: CASSLGDNGDTQYF
size: NA; J: TRBJ1-2; length: 14; V: TRBV5-6; D: NA; DNA: TGTGCCAGCAGCTTGGATGCTAGATCGTATGGCTACACCTTC; CDR3: CASSLDARSYGYTF
size: once; J: TRBJ1-2; length: 13; V: TRBV12-3/TRBV12-4; D: NA; DNA: TGTGCCAGCAGTTTTAGGGGGGGCTATGGCTACACCTTC; CDR3: CASSFRGGYGYTF
size: NA; J: TRBJ2-5; length: 15; V: TRBV30; D: TRBD1; DNA: TGTGCCTGGAGTACAAGGACAGGGGGCGTTGAGACCCAGTACTTC; CDR3: CAWSTRTGGVETQYF
size: few; J: TRBJ2-5; length: 15; V: TRBV6-6; D: TRBD1; DNA: TGTGCCAGCAGCGGGACAGGCAGGTACCAAGAGACCCAGTACTTC; CDR3: CASSGTGRYQETQYF
size: once; J: TRBJ1-2; length: 14; V: TRBV6-5; D: TRBD1; DNA: TGTGCCAGCAGTTACTTAGCAGGGGGCAGGGGCTACACCTTC; CDR3: CASSYLAGGRGYTF
size: NA; J: TRBJ1-5; length: 18; V: TRBV4-2; D: TRBD1; DNA: TGTGCCAGCAGCCAAGATCGGGCCGGGACAGGAAGCAATCAGCCCCAGCATTTT; CDR3: CASSQDRAGTGSNQPQHF
size: NA; J: TRBJ2-3; length: 16; V: TRBV12-5; D: NA; DNA: TGTGCTAGTGGTTTGGTACTTGGGGGGTTGAGGGATACGCAGTATTTT; CDR3: CASGLVLGGLRDTQYF
size: few; J: TRBJ2-2; length: 13; V: TRBV7-9; D: NA; DNA: TGTGCCAGCAGCCTCGGGACTCGCGGGGAGCTGTTTTTT; CDR3: CASSLGTRGELFF
size: once; J: TRBJ1-2; length: 15; V: TRBV19; D: NA; DNA: TGTGCCAGTAGCGCGAGTGGCGGGACTAACTATGGCTACACCTTC; CDR3: CASSASGGTNYGYTF
size: NA; J: TRBJ1-6; length: 13; V: TRBV5-1; D: NA; DNA: TGCGCCAGCAGCTTGAGCGAGGATTCACCCCTCCACTTT; CDR3: CASSLSEDSPLHF